This T cell receptor (beta chain) is from a study of tumor and adjacent non-tumor tissue in lung cancer. Looking at the study overall: Histology: about a dozen adenocarcinoma, a couple of squamous cell carcinoma, 1 small cell lung cancer. Some 3.9 million productive TCRbeta reads were obtained per sample on average.

Worth noting for this clonotype: No antigen is known for it.

The CDR3 is 13 residues long. The germline V gene has CDR1 DFQATT and CDR2 SNEGSKA (reference sequence). The germline V and J ends were trimmed by 0 bases and 9 bases, with 14 bases remaining between them. Three rounds of nested PCR, following a modified ARM-PCR protocol, produced the TCRbeta library. TCRdb re-called the multiplex PCR reads through MiXCR, storing one row per CDR3 protein. This table holds approximately 120,000 distinct CDR3 sequences, around three fifths found once. Study-wide results and limits: Compared with tumor, normal lung showed significantly lower TCR diversity. Normal lung showed higher cumulative top 100 clone frequency than tumor.

The template was RNA from unsorted bulk tissue. The clonotype originates from a man aged 25-40 years with non-small cell lung cancer. The rearrangement uses TRBV20-1 and TRBJ2-5, with D perhaps given as TRBD1 or TRBD2 (5 bases each). The sequenced material came from lung tumor tissue. The CDR3 DNA is TGCAGTGCTAGAGAACCGGGACCGGAGGCCCAGTACTTC. Translation: CSAREPGPEAQYF.